These 21 T cell receptor beta chains came from one sample sequenced in a study of post-analysis software for immune sequencing data. Study findings and constraints: Elevated frequency relative to controls characterized roughly five TRBV segments in patients, TRBV5-6, TRBV5-1 and TRBV20-1 among them.

These TCRs' antigens remain unknown. Unique molecular identifiers were built into the TCR beta cDNA libraries. TCRdb recomputed calls from the PCR reads with MiXCR, one row per CDR3 protein. In the table there are 750,000 to 950,000 distinct CDR3 sequences, around 53% of which are singletons. Sample: blood. These receptors came from a girl between 5 and 17 years old with multiple sclerosis.

This chain connects TRBV27 to TRBJ2-1, with 9 bases fitting TRBD1. Germline trimming cut 6 bases from V and 3 bases from J; bases unmatched to any gene: 15. The CDR3 is made up of 18 amino acids. Germline V gene lookup returns CDR1 MNHEY and CDR2 SMNVEV (reference sequence). As DNA, the CDR3 is TGTGCCAGCAGCTCGGGACAGGGATTGCAGGGGCTCTACAATGAGCAGTTCTTC. This sequence encodes CASSSGQGLQGLYNEQFF.

This clonotype was seen only a few times. The rearrangement joins TRBV28 to TRBJ1-2; tentatively, D is TRBD1 (6 bases). V dropped 2 bases and J dropped 8 bases, with 15 bases sitting between them. Germline CDR1 reads MDHEN; CDR2 reads SYDVKM. The CDR3 covers 14 residues. The CDR3 region has the DNA TGTGCCAGCAGTTTAGCGTCAGGGGCGAGAGGCTACACCTTC. Protein product: CASSLASGARGYTF.

This clonotype was picked up one time. This chain links TRBV11-2 with TRBJ2-1; 9 bases are shared with TRBD1. After removal of 6 bases from V and 3 bases from J, the junction contained 6 bases not matched to a gene. The CDR3 is made up of 15 amino acids. The germline gives CDR1 SGHAT, CDR2 FQNNGV. The CDR3 loop is CASRKTGQGYNEQFF. The CDR3 DNA follows: TGTGCCAGCAGAAAGACGGGACAGGGCTACAATGAGCAGTTCTTC.

This clonotype was observed a handful of times. The rearrangement links TRBV4-2 to TRBJ2-1, with TRBD2 matching 9 bases. V dropped 1 base and J dropped 8; count of bases not matched to a gene: 3. CDR1 and CDR2 (germline): LGHNA, YNFKEQ. This CDR3 comprises 14 residues. CDR3 residues: CASSQVWTSDEQFF. The CDR3 DNA reads as TGTGCCAGCAGCCAAGTCTGGACTAGCGATGAGCAGTTCTTC.

The chain couples TRBV12-3 or TRBV12-4 to TRBJ1-5; D unclear. CDR3 length equals 15 residues. V lost 3 bases and J 2 bases, leaving 11 bases between the germline ends. DNA of the CDR3: TGTGCCAGCAGTTTTGGGAGGAGAGGCAATCAGCCCCAGCATTTT. Translation: CASSFGRRGNQPQHF.

The rearrangement links TRBV18 to TRBJ2-4, with TRBD1 identical over 7 bases. The closer fit of TRBJ2-7 to the DNA end suggests the J call may be wrong. CDR1 and CDR2 (germline): KGHSH, LQKENI. The CDR3 has 16 residues. The CDR3 DNA is TGTGCCAGCTCACCTTCGAAAATAGAGACAGGGAGCGAGCAGTACTTC. The encoded protein is CASSPSKIETGSEQYF.

J is TRBJ2-5 and V is TRBV12-3 or TRBV12-4; D is ambiguous. This CDR3 spans 13 amino acids. V was shortened by 5 bases and J by 5 bases, with 12 bases between the two germline ends. The CDR3 is CASSGYRSETQYF. The CDR3 nucleotides are TGTGCCAGCAGTGGTTACCGGTCGGAGACCCAGTACTTC.

V gene TRBV2 combines with J gene TRBJ1-2; maybe TRBD1 (6 bases). CDR1 and CDR2 (germline): SNHLY, FYNNEI. The CDR3 is 18 amino acids. Trimming stripped 6 bases from V and 8 bases from J, with 31 bases between. CDR3 loop: CASSERVAGEGPFKGYTF. For the CDR3, the DNA is TGTGCCAGCAGCGAAAGGGTTGCAGGGGAAGGCCCCTTTAAGGGCTACACCTTC.

Only a few counts were recorded for this clonotype. The chain recombines TRBV29-1 with TRBJ2-3, with D maybe TRBD2 (6 bases). CDR3 length: 13 amino acids. The V and J ends lost 8 bases and 3 bases respectively, with 15 bases between them. Per germline, CDR1 SQVTM and CDR2 ANQGSEA. The CDR3 loop is CSSRGALTDTQYF. The CDR3 region has the DNA TGCAGCTCCCGCGGGGCTTTGACAGATACGCAGTATTTT.

This rearrangement joins TRBV12-3 or TRBV12-4 to TRBJ2-1, with TRBD2 matching over 10 bases. With 7 bases clipped from V and 9 bases from J, the junction kept 15 bases outside the gene matches. This CDR3 has 16 amino acids. CDR3 sequence reads: CASTVAGGLGGGEQFF. CDR3 DNA sequence: TGTGCCAGCACCGTAGCGGGGGGCCTCGGTGGGGGTGAGCAGTTCTTC.

The chain carries TRBV10-3 and TRBJ2-1; 7 bases map to TRBD2. The germline gives CDR1 ENHRY, CDR2 SYGVKD. CDR3 length: 14 residues. Trimming took 0 bases from V and 8 from J; bases not matched to a gene: 4. The CDR3: CAISESAGVDEQFF. CDR3 in DNA: TGTGCCATCAGTGAGTCGGCGGGAGTGGATGAGCAGTTCTTC.

This rearrangement joins TRBV7-8 to TRBJ2-5; the match to TRBD2 covers 13 bases. J gave up 4 bases and V 2 bases, and 7 bases lay outside the gene matches. The CDR3 is made up of 17 amino acids. Germline V lookup: CDR1 SGHVS, CDR2 FQNEAQ. The CDR3 loop is CASSLQTSGRAAETQYF. CDR3 nucleotide sequence: TGTGCCAGCAGCTTACAAACTAGCGGGAGGGCCGCAGAGACCCAGTACTTC.

The chain has TRBV20-1 and TRBJ2-1; 7 nucleotides agree with TRBD2. The V segment lost 1 base and the J segment 15 bases; nucleotides outside the gene matches: 15. This CDR3 has 14 amino acids. Germline V gene lookup returns CDR1 DFQATT and CDR2 SNEGSKA (reference sequence). The CDR3 DNA is TGCAGTGCTAGAGTTTCGGCGGCTAGCGGCAGCTGGTTCTTC. Translated: CSARVSAASGSWFF.

This clonotype turned up a few times. The rearrangement links TRBV6-6 to TRBJ2-1, with D perhaps matching TRBD1 or TRBD2 (5 bases each). CDR1 MNHNY and CDR2 SVGAGI come from the germline V gene (reference sequence). This CDR3 spans 15 amino acids. The ends were cut back, 3 bases at V and 5 bases at J, with 14 bases in the middle. CDR3: CASSYETMGDNEQFF. CDR3 DNA: TGTGCCAGCAGTTATGAAACAATGGGGGACAATGAGCAGTTCTTC.

The gene calls are TRBV2 and TRBJ2-5; possible D gene TRBD2, 5 bases. This CDR3 has 14 amino acids. The V and J ends lost 2 bases and 5 bases respectively, with 12 bases between them. CDR1 SNHLY and CDR2 FYNNEI come from the germline V gene. In nucleotides, the CDR3 is TGTGCCAGCAGTGAACTGCGCCGCGGGGAGACCCAGTACTTC. Encoded protein: CASSELRRGETQYF.

V and J are TRBV7-3 and TRBJ2-3; perhaps TRBD2 as D (6 bases). The germline CDR1 and CDR2 sequences are SGHTA and FQGTGA. Trimming shortened V by 5 bases and J by 4 bases, and 16 bases separated the two germline ends. This CDR3 region has 15 residues. Written as DNA, the CDR3 is TGTGCCAGCAGCCCAAGGGAGGTCCTGGCAGATACGCAGTATTTT. Translation: CASSPREVLADTQYF.

This clonotype came up a few times. V and J are TRBV29-1 and TRBJ2-3; 8 bases line up with TRBD1. The CDR3 covers 13 residues. V shed 4 bases and J 6 bases; nucleotides not matched to a gene: 6. Germline V CDR1 and CDR2: SQVTM, ANQGSEA. The CDR3 reads CSVVTGGVDTQYF. Here the CDR3 DNA reads TGCAGCGTTGTAACAGGGGGTGTTGATACGCAGTATTTT.

CDR3 sequence (DNA): TGCAGTGCTAGAGATCTACGTAGTCCAGCAACAGATACGCAGTATTTT. Translated: CSARDLRSPATDTQYF. The V call is TRBV20-1, the J call TRBJ2-3; D not resolved. Germline V gives CDR1 DFQATT, CDR2 SNEGSKA (reference sequence). The ends were cut back, 0 bases at V and 3 bases at J, with 16 bases in the middle. The CDR3 consists of 16 residues.

The J gene is TRBJ2-5, the V gene TRBV19; D is undetermined. The CDR3 is 13 residues long. Germline CDR1 reads LNHDA; CDR2 reads SQIVND (reference sequence). Trimming cost V 3 bases and J 1 base, with 6 bases left between them. Here the CDR3 reads CASSMGFQETQYF. As DNA, the CDR3 is TGTGCCAGTAGTATGGGCTTCCAAGAGACCCAGTACTTC.

V and J are TRBV9 and TRBJ2-3, with a weak D call TRBD1 (8 bases). Germline V gene data show CDR1 as SGDLS and CDR2 as YYNGEE. Trimming took off 0 bases at V and 2 bases at J, with 16 bases between the two ends. This CDR3 region has 17 residues. The CDR3 region is CASSVGLAGGLTDTQYF. The CDR3 DNA follows: TGTGCCAGCAGCGTAGGACTAGCAGGGGGCCTCACAGATACGCAGTATTTT.

This clonotype has a single count. J is TRBJ2-1 and V is TRBV12-5; D unresolved. CDR3 length: 16 amino acids. CDR1 is LGHNT and CDR2 is FRNRAP in the germline V gene. V was trimmed by 5 bases and J by 5 bases, leaving 19 bases between them. The CDR3 here is CASGNLGPVIDNEQFF. CDR3 nucleotide sequence: TGTGCTAGTGGTAACTTGGGCCCCGTGATAGACAATGAGCAGTTCTTC.